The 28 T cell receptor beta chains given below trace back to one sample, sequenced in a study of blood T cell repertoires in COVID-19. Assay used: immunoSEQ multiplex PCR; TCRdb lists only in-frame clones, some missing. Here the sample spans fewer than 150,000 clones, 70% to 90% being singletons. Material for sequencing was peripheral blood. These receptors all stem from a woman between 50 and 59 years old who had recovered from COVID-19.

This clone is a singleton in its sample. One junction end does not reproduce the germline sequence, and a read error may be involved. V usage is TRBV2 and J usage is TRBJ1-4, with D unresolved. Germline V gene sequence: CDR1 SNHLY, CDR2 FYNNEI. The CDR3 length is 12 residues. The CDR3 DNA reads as TGTGCCAGCAGGTTGGGGAGGGCTTTAGCAAGCTTT. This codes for CASRLGRALASF.

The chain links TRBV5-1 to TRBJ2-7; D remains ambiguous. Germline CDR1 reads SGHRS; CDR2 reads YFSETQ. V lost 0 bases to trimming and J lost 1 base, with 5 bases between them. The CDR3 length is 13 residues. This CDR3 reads CASSLVSSYEQYF. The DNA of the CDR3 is TGCGCCAGCAGCTTGGTATCTTCCTACGAGCAGTACTTC.

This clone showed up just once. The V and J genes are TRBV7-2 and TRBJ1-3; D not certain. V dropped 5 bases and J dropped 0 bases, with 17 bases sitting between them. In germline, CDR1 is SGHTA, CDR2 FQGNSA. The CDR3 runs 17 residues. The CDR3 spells CASSPGPTPYSGNTIYF. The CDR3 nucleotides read TGTGCCAGCAGCCCTGGGCCAACACCCTACTCTGGAAACACCATATATTTT.

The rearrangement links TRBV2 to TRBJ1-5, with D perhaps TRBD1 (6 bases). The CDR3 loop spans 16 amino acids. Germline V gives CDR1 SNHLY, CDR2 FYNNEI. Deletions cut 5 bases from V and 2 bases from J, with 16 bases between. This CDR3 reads CASSSTRGAGNQPQHF. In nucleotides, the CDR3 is TGTGCCAGCAGTTCGACCCGGGGGGCAGGCAATCAGCCCCAGCATTTT.

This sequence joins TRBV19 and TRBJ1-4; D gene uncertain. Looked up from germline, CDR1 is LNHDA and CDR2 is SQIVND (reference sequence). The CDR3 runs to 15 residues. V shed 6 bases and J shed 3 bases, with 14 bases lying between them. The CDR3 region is CASSGVEAANEKLFF. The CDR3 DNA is TGTGCCAGTAGCGGGGTTGAGGCGGCTAATGAAAAACTGTTTTTT. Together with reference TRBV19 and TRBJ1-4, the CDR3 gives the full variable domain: DGGITQSPKYLFRKEGQNVTLSCEQNLNHDAMYWYRQDPGQGLRLIYYSQIVNDFQKGDIAEGYSVSREKKESFPLTVTSAQKNPTAFYLCASSGVEAANEKLFFGSGTQLSVL.

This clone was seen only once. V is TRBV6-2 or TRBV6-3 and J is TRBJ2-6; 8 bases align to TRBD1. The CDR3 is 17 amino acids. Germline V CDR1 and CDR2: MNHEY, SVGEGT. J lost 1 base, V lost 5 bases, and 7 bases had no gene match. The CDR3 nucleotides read TGTGCCAGCAGTGACGGGACAGGTGCTTCTGGGGCCAACGTCCTGACTTTC. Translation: CASSDGTGASGANVLTF.

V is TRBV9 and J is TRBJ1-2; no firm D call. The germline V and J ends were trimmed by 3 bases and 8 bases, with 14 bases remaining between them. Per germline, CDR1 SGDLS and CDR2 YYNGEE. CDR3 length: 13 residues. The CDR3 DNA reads TGTGCCAGCAGCGACAAAGATACGGGAGGCTACACCTTC. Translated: CASSDKDTGGYTF.

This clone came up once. In DNA, the CDR3 is TGTGCCAGCAGCCACAGGAGCATGAACACTGAAGCTTTCTTT. This codes for CASSHRSMNTEAFF. This rearrangement joins TRBV7-2 to TRBJ1-1, with a possible D match to TRBD1 (5 bases). CDR1 SGHTA and CDR2 FQGNSA come from the germline V gene. This CDR3 comprises 14 residues. Trimming took 5 bases from V and 0 from J, leaving 10 bases between them. Full variable domain (missing parts from reference TRBV7-2 and TRBJ1-1): GAGVSQSPSNKVTEKGKDVELRCDPISGHTALYWYRQSLGQGLEFLIYFQGNSAPDKSGLPSDRFSAERTGGSVSTLTIQRTQQEDSAVYLCASSHRSMNTEAFFGQGTRLTVV.

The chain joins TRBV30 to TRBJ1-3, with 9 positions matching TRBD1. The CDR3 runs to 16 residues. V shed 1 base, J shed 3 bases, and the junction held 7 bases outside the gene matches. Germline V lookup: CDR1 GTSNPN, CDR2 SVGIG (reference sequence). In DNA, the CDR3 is TGTGCCTGGAGTGGAGGGACAGGGAAGTATGGAAACACCATATATTTT. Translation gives CAWSGGTGKYGNTIYF.

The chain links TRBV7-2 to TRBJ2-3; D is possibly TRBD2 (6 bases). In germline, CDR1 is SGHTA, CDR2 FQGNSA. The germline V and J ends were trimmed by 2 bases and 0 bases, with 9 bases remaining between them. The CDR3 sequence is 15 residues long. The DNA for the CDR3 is TGTGCCAGCAGCTTACGGGAGTTAAGCACAGATACGCAGTATTTT. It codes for CASSLRELSTDTQYF.

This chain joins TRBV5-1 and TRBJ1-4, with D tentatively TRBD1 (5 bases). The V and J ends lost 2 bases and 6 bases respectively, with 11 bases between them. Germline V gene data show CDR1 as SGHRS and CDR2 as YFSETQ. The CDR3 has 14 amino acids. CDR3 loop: CASSFQGSDEKLFF. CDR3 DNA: TGCGCCAGCAGCTTCCAGGGCTCTGATGAAAAACTGTTTTTT.

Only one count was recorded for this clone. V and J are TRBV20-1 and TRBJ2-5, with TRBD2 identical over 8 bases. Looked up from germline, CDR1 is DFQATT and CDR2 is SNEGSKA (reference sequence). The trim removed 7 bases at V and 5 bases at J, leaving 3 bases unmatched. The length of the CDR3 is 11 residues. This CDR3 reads CSVASGETQYF. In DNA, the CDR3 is TGCAGTGTGGCTAGCGGGGAGACCCAGTACTTC.

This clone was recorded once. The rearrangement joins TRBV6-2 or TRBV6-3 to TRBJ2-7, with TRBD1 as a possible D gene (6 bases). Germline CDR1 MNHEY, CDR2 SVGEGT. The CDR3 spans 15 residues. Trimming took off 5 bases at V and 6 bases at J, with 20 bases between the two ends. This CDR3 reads CASSKTLRGRGEQYF. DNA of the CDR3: TGTGCCAGCAGTAAGACTCTCAGGGGACGGGGCGAGCAGTACTTC.

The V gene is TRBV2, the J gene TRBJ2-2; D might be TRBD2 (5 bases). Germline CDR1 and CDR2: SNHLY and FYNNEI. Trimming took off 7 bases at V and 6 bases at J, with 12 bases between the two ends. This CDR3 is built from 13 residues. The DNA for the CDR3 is TGTGCCAGCAAAAGGAGGCCTGCCGGGGAGCTGTTTTTT. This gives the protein CASKRRPAGELFF. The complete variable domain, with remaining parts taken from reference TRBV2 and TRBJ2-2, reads EPEVTQTPSHQVTQMGQEVILRCVPISNHLYFYWYRQILGQKVEFLVSFYNNEISEKSEIFDDQFSVERPDGSNFTLKIRSTKLEDSAMYFCASKRRPAGELFFGEGSRLTVL.

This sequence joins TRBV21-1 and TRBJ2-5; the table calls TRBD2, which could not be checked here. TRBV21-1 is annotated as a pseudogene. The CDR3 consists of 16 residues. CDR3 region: CASSMTSGGVRETQYF. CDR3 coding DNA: TGTGCCAGCAGCATGACTAGCGGGGGTGTCCGGGAGACCCAGTACTTC.

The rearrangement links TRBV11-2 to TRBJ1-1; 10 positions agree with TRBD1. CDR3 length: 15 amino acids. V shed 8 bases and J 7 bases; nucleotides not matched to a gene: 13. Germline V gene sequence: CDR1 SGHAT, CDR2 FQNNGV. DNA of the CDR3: TGTGCCAGCGGCTCAGACAGGGGGCGCAGAGGTGAAGCTTTCTTT. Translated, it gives CASGSDRGRRGEAFF.

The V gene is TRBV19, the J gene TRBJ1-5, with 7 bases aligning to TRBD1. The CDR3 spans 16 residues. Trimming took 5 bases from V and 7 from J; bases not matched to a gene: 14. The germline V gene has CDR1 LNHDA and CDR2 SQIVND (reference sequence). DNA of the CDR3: TGTGCCAGTAGTCCCGGGAGGGGGCGAGAACTACAGCCCCAGCATTTT. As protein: CASSPGRGRELQPQHF.

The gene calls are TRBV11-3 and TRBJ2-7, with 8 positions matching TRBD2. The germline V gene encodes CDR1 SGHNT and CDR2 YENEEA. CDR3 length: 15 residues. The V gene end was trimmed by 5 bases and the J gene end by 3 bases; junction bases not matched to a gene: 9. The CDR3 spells CASSHISGGSYEQYF. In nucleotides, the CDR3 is TGTGCCAGCAGCCATATCAGCGGGGGCAGCTACGAGCAGTACTTC.

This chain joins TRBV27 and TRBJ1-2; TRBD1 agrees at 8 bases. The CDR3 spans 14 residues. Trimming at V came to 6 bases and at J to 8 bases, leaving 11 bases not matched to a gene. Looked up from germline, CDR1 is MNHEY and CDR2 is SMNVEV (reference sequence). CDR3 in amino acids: CASRITSRGLGYTF. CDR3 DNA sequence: TGTGCCAGCAGAATAACATCCAGGGGGCTAGGCTACACCTTC.

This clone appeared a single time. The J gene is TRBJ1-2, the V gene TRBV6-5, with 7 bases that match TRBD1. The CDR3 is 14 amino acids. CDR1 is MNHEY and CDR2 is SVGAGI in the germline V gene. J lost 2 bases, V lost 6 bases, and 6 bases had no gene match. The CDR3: CASRRDRNNYGYTF. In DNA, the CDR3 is TGTGCCAGCAGGCGGGACAGAAACAACTATGGCTACACCTTC.

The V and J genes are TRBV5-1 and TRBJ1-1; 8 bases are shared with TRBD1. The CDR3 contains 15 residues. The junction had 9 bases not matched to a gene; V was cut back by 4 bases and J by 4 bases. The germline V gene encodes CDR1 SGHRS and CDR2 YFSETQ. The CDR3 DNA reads TGCGCCAGCAGCACCGGACAGGGTGGCGGCACTGAAGCTTTCTTT. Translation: CASSTGQGGGTEAFF.

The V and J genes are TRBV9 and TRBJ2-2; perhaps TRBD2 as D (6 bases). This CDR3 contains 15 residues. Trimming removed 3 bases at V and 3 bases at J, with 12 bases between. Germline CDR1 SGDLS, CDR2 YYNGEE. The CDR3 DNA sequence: TGTGCCAGCAGCGGATGGGGGGATTACACCGGGGAGCTGTTTTTT. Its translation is CASSGWGDYTGELFF.

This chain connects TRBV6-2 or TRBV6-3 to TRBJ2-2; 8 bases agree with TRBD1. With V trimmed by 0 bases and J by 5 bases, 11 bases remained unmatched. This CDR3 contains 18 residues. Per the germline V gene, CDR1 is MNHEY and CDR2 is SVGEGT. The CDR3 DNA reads TGTGCCAGCAGTTACTCGTTATCTCAGGGGGCAAAGACCGGGGAGCTGTTTTTT. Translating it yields CASSYSLSQGAKTGELFF.

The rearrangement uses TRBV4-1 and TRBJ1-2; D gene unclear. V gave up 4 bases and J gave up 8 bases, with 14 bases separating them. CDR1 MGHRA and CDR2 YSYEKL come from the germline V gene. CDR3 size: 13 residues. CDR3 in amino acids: CASSRHIASGYTF. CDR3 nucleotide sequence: TGCGCCAGCAGCCGACATATTGCCTCCGGCTACACCTTC.

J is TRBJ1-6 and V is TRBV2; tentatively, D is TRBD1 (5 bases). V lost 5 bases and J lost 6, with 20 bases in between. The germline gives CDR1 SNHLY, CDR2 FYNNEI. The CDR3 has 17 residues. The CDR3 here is CASSPRMAGHGNSPLHF. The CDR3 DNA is TGTGCCAGCAGTCCAAGAATGGCAGGGCACGGTAATTCACCCCTCCACTTT.

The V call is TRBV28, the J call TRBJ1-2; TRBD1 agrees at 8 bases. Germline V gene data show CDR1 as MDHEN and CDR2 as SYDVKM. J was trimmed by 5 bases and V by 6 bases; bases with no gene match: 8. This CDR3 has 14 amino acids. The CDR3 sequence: CASSPGHRGYGYTF. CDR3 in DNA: TGTGCCAGCAGCCCAGGCCACAGGGGGTATGGCTACACCTTC.

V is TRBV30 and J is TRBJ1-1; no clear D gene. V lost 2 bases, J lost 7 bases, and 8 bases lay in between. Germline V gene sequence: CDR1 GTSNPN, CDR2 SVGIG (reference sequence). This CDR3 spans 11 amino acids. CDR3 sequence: CAWSYRGEAFF. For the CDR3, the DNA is TGTGCCTGGAGTTATCGGGGTGAAGCTTTCTTT.

The CDR3 region is CASSQDRGGNEQFF. CDR3 coding DNA: TGTGCCAGCAGCCAGGACAGGGGAGGCAATGAGCAGTTCTTC. V is TRBV6-5 and J is TRBJ2-1, with 9 bases lining up with TRBD1. The CDR3 runs to 14 residues. CDR1 and CDR2 (germline): MNHEY, SVGAGI. With 6 bases clipped from V and 6 bases from J, the junction kept 6 bases outside the gene matches.